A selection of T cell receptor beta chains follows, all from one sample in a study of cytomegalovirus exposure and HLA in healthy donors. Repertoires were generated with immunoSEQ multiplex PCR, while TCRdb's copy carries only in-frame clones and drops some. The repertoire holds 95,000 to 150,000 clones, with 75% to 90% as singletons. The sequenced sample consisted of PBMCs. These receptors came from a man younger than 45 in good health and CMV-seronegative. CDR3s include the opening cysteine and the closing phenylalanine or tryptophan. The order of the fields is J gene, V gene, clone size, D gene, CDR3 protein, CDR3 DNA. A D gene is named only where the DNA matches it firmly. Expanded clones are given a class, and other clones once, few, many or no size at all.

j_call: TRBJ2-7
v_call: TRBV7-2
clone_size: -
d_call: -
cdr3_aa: CASSLEGGGPYEQYF
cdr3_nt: TGTGCCAGCAGCTTAGAGGGCGGGGGCCCCTACGAGCAGTACTTC

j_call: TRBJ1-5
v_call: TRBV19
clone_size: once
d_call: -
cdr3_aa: CASSPPGQPQHF
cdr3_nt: TGTGCCAGTAGCCCCCCCGGTCAGCCCCAGCATTTT

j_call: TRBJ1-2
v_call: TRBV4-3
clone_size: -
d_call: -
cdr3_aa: CASSQDRQGSPYTF
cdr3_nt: TGCGCCAGCAGCCAAGATCGGCAGGGGTCTCCCTACACCTTC

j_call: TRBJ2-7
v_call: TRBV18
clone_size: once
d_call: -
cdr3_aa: CASSPTRVVDEQYF
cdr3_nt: TGTGCCAGCTCACCAACTCGGGTAGTCGACGAGCAGTACTTC

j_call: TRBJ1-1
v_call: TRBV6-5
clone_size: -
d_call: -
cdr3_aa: CACGGANTEAFF
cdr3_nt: TGTGCCTGCGGGGGAGCGAACACTGAAGCTTTCTTT

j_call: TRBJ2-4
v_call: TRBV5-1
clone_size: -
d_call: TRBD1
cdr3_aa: CASSLGDRAGIQYF
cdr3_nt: TGCGCCAGCAGCTTGGGTGACAGGGCCGGCATTCAGTACTTC

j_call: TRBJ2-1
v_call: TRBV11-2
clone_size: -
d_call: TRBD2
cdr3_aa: CASSYSWRGGQDEQFF
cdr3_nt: TGTGCCAGCAGCTACTCTTGGCGGGGGGGCCAAGATGAGCAGTTCTTC

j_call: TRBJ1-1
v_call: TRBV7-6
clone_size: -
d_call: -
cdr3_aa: CASSPPDKNTEAFF
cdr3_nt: TGTGCCAGCAGCCCCCCAGACAAGAACACTGAAGCTTTCTTT

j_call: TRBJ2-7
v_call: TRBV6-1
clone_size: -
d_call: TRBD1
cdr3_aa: CASSRTRDRSYEQYF
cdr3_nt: TGTGCCAGCAGTAGAACCCGGGACAGGTCCTACGAGCAGTACTTC

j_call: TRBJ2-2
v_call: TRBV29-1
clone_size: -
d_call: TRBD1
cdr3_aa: CSVETLGTGDTGELFF
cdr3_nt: TGCAGCGTTGAAACCTTAGGGACAGGGGACACCGGGGAGCTGTTTTTT

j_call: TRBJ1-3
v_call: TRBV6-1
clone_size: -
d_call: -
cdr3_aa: CASSVGVPGNTIYF
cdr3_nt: TGTGCCAGCAGTGTCGGGGTTCCTGGAAACACCATATATTTT

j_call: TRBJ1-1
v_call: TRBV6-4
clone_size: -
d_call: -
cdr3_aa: CASSDTPGTSSNTEAFF
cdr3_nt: TGTGCCAGCAGTGACACCCCCGGGACAAGCTCGAACACTGAAGCTTTCTTT

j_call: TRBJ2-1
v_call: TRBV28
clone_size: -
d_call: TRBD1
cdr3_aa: CASKVGGQGGNEQFF
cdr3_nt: TGTGCCAGTAAGGTTGGGGGACAGGGTGGCAATGAGCAGTTCTTC

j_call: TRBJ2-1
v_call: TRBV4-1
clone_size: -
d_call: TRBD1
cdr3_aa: CASSQFTGGEQFF
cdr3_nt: TGCGCCAGCAGCCAATTTACAGGGGGGGAGCAGTTCTTC

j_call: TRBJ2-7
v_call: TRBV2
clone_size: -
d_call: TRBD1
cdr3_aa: CASTADRASSYEQYF
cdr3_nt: TGTGCCAGCACCGCGGACAGGGCAAGCTCCTACGAGCAGTACTTC

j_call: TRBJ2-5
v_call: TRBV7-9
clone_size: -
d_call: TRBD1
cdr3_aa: CASSPSRDRGRSETQYF
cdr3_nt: TGTGCCAGCAGCCCATCCCGGGACAGGGGGCGTTCAGAGACCCAGTACTTC

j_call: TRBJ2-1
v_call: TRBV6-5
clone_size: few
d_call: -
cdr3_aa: CASRDRPNNEQFF
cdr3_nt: TGTGCCAGCAGGGACAGACCTAACAATGAGCAGTTCTTC

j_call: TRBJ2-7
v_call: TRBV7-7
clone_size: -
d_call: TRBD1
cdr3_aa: CASSRQRTGCHEQYF
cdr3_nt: TGTGCCAGCAGCCGCCAGAGGACAGGGTGCCACGAGCAGTACTTC

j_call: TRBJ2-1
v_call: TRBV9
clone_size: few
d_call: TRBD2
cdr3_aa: CASSAGGVSASYNEQFF
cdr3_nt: TGTGCCAGCAGCGCTGGGGGGGTCAGCGCCTCCTACAATGAGCAGTTCTTC

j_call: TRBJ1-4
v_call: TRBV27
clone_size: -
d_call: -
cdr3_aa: CASSPTTGRGEKLFF
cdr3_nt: TGTGCCAGCAGTCCGACGACCGGCCGAGGTGAAAAACTGTTTTTT

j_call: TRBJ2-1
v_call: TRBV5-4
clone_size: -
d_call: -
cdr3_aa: CASSLGVYNEQFF
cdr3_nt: TGTGCCAGCAGCTTGGGCGTTTACAATGAGCAGTTCTTC

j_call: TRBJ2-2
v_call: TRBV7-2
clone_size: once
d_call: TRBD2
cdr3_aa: CASSFFGGASTGELFF
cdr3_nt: TGTGCCAGCAGCTTTTTCGGGGGGGCTAGCACCGGGGAGCTGTTTTTT

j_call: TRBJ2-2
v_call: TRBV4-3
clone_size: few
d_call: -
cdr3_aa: CASSLSSDPNTGELFF
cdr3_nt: TGCGCCAGCAGCCTTTCTAGCGACCCGAACACCGGGGAGCTGTTTTTT

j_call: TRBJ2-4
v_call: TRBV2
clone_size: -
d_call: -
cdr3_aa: CASSSSVMAKNIQYF
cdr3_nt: TGTGCCAGCAGTTCTAGCGTGATGGCCAAAAACATTCAGTACTTC

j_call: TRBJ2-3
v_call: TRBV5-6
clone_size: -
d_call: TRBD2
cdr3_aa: CASSSGTSLREDTQYF
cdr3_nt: TGTGCCAGCAGCTCCGGGACTAGCCTTCGAGAAGATACGCAGTATTTT

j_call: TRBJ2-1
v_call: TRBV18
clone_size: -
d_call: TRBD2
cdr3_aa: CASSLTGTSGGASYNEQFF
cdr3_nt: TGTGCCAGCTCACTTACCGGGACTAGCGGGGGGGCCTCCTACAATGAGCAGTTCTTC

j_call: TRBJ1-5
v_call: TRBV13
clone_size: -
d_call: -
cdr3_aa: CASSLQGPGQPQHF
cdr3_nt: TGTGCCAGCAGCTTACAGGGGCCGGGACAGCCCCAGCATTTT

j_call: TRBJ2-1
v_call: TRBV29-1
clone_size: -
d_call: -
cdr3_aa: CSGTEPLRNEQFF
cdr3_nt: TGCAGCGGAACCGAACCCCTTCGGAATGAGCAGTTCTTC

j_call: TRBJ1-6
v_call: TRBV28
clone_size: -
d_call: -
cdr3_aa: CAWRGPLYNSPLHF
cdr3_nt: TGTGCCTGGCGCGGGCCTCTATATAATTCACCCCTCCACTTT

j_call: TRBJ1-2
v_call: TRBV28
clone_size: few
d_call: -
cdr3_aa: CASSSYRTGKGYGYTF
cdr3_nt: TGTGCCAGCAGTTCATACCGAACAGGGAAAGGCTATGGCTACACCTTC

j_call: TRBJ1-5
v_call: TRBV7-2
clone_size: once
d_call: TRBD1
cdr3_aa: CASSPGVGTGSNQPQHF
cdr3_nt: TGTGCCAGCAGCCCCGGCGTGGGGACAGGGAGCAATCAGCCCCAGCATTTT

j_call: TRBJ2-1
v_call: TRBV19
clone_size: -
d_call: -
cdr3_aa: CASTKGGCPLGVLQFF
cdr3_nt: TGTGCCAGTACCAAGGGGGGGTGTCCGTTAGGTGTATTGCAGTTCTTC

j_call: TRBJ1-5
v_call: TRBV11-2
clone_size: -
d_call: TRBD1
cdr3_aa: CASSLGDRGPNQPQHF
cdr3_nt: TGTGCCAGCAGCTTGGGGGACAGGGGGCCAAATCAGCCCCAGCATTTT

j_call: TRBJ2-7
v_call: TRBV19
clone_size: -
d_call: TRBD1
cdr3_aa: CASSIDRGSAYEQYF
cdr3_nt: TGTGCCAGTAGTATCGACAGGGGCTCGGCCTACGAGCAGTACTTC

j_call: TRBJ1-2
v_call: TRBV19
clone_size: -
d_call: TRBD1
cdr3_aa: CASSTGTVVAYGYTF
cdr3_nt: TGTGCCAGTAGTACGGGGACAGTAGTCGCATATGGCTACACCTTC

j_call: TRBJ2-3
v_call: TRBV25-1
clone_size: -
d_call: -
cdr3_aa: CASSEAIAISQYF
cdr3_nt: TGTGCCAGCAGTGAAGCAATAGCGATATCCCAGTATTTT

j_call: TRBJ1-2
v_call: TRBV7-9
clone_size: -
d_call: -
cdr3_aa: CASSLDNGGYTF
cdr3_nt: TGTGCCAGCAGCTTGGACAACGGGGGCTACACCTTC

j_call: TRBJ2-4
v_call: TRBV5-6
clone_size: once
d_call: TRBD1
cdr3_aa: CASSLTGVKNIQYF
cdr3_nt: TGTGCCAGCAGCTTGACAGGGGTCAAAAACATTCAGTACTTC

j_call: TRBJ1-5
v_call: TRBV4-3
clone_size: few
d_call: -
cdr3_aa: CASSQGTAGNQPQHF
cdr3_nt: TGCGCCAGCAGCCAAGGGACAGCGGGCAATCAGCCCCAGCATTTT

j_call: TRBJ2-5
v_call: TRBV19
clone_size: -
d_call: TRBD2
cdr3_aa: CASSPKRPGTSGGRRETQYF
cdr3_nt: TGTGCCAGTAGTCCTAAAAGACCCGGGACTAGCGGGGGGAGGCGAGAGACCCAGTACTTC

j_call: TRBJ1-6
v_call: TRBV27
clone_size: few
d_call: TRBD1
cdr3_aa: CASSPLRTGPNSPLHF
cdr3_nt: TGTGCCAGCAGTCCTTTGAGGACAGGGCCTAATTCACCCCTCCACTTT

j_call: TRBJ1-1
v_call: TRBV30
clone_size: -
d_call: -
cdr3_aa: CAWTPSSEAFF
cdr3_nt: TGTGCCTGGACCCCTTCCTCTGAAGCTTTCTTT

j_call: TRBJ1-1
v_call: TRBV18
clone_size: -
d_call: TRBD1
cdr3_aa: CASSPHADRGSEAFF
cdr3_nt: TGTGCCAGCTCACCGCATGCGGACAGGGGGTCTGAAGCTTTCTTT

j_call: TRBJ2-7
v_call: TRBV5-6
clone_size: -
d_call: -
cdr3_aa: CASKITGSSYEQYF
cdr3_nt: TGTGCCAGCAAGATTACAGGGAGCTCCTACGAGCAGTACTTC

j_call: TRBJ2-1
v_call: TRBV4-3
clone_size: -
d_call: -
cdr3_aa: CASSQDTRAPNEQFF
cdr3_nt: TGCGCCAGCAGCCAAGATACTAGGGCCCCCAATGAGCAGTTCTTC

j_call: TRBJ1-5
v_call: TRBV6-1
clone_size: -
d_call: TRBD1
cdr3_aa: CASSAQGARQPQHF
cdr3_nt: TGTGCCAGCAGTGCACAGGGGGCTCGGCAGCCCCAGCATTTT